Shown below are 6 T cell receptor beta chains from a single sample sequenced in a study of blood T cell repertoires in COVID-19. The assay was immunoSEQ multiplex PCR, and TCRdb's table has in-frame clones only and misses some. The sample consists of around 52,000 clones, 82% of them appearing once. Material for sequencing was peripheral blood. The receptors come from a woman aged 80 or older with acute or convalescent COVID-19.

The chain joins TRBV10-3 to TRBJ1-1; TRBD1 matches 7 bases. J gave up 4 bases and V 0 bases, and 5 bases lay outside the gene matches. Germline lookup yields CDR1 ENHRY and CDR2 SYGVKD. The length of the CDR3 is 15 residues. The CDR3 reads CAISESTGRSTEAFF. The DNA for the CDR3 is TGTGCCATCAGTGAGTCGACAGGGAGGAGCACTGAAGCTTTCTTT.

CDR3 loop: CASSGFQGAWETQYF. In DNA form, the CDR3 reads TGTGCCAGCAGCGGCTTTCAGGGGGCTTGGGAGACCCAGTACTTC. The J gene is TRBJ2-5, the V gene TRBV3-1 (or the pseudogene TRBV3-2); 8 bases map to TRBD1. Germline lookup yields CDR1 LGHDT and CDR2 YNNKEL (reference sequence). J lost 5 bases, V lost 5 bases, and 10 bases had no gene match. The CDR3 loop spans 15 amino acids.

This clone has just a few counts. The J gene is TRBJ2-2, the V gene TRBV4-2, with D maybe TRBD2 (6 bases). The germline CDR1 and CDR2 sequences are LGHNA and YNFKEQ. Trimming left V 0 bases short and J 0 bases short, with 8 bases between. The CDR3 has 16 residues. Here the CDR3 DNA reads TGTGCCAGCAGCCAAGACCCGGGGGCGAACACCGGGGAGCTGTTTTTT. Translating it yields CASSQDPGANTGELFF.

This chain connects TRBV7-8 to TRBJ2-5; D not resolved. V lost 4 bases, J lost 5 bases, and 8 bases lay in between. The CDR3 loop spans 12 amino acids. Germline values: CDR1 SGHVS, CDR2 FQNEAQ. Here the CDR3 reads CASSSQVETQYF. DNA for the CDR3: TGTGCCAGCAGCTCCCAGGTTGAGACCCAGTACTTC.

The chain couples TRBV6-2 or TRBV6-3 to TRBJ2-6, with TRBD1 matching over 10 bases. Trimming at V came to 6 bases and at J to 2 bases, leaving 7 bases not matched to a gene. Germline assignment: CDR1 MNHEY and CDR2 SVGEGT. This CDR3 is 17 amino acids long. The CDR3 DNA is TGTGCCAGCAGCGGGACAGGGGCCAGGACTGGGGCCAACGTCCTGACTTTC. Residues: CASSGTGARTGANVLTF.

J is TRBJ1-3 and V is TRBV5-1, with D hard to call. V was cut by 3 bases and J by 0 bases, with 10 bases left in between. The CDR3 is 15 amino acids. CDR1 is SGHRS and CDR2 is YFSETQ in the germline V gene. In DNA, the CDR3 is TGCGCCAGCAGCTCCTCGGGAGCCTCTGGAAACACCATATATTTT. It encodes CASSSSGASGNTIYF.